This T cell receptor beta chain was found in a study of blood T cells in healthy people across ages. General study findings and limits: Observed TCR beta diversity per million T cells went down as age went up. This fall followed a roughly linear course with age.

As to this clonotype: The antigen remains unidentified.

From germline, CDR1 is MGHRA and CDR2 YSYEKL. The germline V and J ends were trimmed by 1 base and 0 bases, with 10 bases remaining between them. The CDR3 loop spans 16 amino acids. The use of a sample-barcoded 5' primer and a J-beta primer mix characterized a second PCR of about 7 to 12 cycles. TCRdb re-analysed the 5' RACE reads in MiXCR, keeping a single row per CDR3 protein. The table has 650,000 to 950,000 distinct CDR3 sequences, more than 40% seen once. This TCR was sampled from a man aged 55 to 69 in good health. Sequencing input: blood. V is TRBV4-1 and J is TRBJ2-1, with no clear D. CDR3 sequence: CASSQVQASSYNEQFF. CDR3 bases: TGCGCCAGCAGCCAAGTACAAGCGAGCTCCTACAATGAGCAGTTCTTC.